The entry below gives a single T cell receptor (beta chain) sequence along with its context. This entry is derived from a study of CD8+ T cells in alopecia areata. It was cDNA, reverse transcribed from extracted RNA, that served as the sequencing template. Profiling relied on immunoSEQ multiplex PCR, and the TCRdb table lists in-frame clones only, not all of them. The repertoire holds hundreds of thousands of clones, with 50% to 60% as singletons. Looked up from germline, CDR1 is PRHDT and CDR2 is FYEKMQ (reference sequence). Trimming shortened V by 4 bases and J by 8 bases, and 17 bases separated the two germline ends. The CDR3 runs to 14 residues.

The chain couples TRBV13 to TRBJ1-1; tentatively, D is TRBD1 (5 bases). The receptor was isolated from a human donor with alopecia areata. Sequencing was performed on CD4+ T cells sorted from blood, taken at week 0. As DNA, the CDR3 is TGTGCCAGCAGCTCCCCGTTCTTGGGGCAGGAAGCTTTCTTT. Amino acids: CASSSPFLGQEAFF.